This TCR beta chain is from a study of blood T cell repertoires in COVID-19. From germline, CDR1 is MGHDK and CDR2 SYGVNS. The V end lost 3 bases, the J end lost 4 bases, and 7 bases lay between the germline ends. The CDR3 spans 14 residues. Measured with immunoSEQ multiplex PCR; TCRdb has only the in-frame clones, and not every one. The table includes approximately 150,000 clones, 88% detected once. A single count supports this clone. The genes are TRBV25-1 and TRBJ1-6, with D hard to call. Specimen: peripheral blood. The receptor's source is a human donor with COVID-19, enrolled during active disease. The donor label of this sample is uncertain. CDR3 residues: CASSDPGYNSPLHF. In nucleotides, the CDR3 is TGTGCCAGCAGTGACCCGGGGTATAATTCACCCCTCCACTTT. The full variable domain, rest sourced from reference TRBV25-1 and TRBJ1-6, is EADIYQTPRYLVIGTGKKITLECSQTMGHDKMYWYQQDPGMELHLIHYSYGVNSTEKGDLSSESTVSRIRTEHFPLTLESARPSHTSQYLCASSDPGYNSPLHFGNGTRLTVT.